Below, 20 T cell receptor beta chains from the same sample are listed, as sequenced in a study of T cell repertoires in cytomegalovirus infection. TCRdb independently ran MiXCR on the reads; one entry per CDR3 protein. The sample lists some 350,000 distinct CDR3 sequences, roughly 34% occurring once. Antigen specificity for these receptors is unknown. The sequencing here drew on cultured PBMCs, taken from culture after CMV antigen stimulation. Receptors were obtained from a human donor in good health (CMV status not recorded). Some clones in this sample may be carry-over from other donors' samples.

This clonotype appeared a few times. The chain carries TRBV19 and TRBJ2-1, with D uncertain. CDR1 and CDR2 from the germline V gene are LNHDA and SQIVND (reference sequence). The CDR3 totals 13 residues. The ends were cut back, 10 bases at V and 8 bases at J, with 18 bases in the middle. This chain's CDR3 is CATRSDLLDEQFF. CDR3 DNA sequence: TGTGCCACCCGCTCGGACCTTTTGGATGAGCAGTTCTTC.

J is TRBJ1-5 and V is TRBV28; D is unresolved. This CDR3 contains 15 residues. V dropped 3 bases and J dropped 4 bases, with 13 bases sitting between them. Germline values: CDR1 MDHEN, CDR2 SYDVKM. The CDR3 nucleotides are TGTGCCAGCAGTTTTCTTCGTGGAGGAAATCAGCCCCAGCATTTT. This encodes CASSFLRGGNQPQHF. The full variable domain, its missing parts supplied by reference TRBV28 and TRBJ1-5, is DVKVTQSSRYLVKRTGEKVFLECVQDMDHENMFWYRQDPGLGLRLIYFSYDVKMKEKGDIPEGYSVSREKKERFSLILESASTNQTSMYLCASSFLRGGNQPQHFGDGTRLSIL.

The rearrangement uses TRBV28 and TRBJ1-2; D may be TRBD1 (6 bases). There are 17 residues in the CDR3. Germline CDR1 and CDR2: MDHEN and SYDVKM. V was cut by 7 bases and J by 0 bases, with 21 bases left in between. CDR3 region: CASISESEGGANYGYTF. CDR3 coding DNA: TGTGCCAGCATCTCAGAGTCGGAGGGGGGAGCTAACTATGGCTACACCTTC.

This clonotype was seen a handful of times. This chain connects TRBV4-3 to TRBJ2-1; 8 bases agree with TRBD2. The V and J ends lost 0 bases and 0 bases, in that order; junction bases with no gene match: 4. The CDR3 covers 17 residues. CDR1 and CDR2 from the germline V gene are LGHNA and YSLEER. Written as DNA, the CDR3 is TGCGCCAGCAGCCAAGATCCCGGGACTAGCTCCTACAATGAGCAGTTCTTC. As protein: CASSQDPGTSSYNEQFF.

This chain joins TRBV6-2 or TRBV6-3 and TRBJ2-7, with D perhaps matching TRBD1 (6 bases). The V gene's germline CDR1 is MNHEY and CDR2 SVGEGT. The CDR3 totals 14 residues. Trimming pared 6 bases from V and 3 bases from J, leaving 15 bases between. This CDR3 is CASRGTPVIYEQYF. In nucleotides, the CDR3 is TGTGCCAGCAGGGGGACACCGGTAATCTACGAGCAGTACTTC.

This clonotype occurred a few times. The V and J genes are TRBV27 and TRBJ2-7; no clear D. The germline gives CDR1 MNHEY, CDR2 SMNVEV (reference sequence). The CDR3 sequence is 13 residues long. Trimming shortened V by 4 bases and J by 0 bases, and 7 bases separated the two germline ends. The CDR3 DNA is TGTGCCAGCAGTTCCCGCCCCTCCTACGAGCAGTACTTC. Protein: CASSSRPSYEQYF.

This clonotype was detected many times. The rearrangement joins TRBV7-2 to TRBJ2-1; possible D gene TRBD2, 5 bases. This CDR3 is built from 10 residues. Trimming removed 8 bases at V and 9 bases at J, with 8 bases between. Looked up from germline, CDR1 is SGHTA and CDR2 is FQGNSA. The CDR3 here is CASGSGEQFF. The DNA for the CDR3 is TGTGCCAGCGGGAGTGGTGAGCAGTTCTTC.

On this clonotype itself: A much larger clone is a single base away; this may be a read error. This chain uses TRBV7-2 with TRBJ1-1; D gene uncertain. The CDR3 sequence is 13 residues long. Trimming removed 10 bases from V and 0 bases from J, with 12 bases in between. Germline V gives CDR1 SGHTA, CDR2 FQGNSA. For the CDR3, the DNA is TGTGCCATCACCCAACAGCTGAACACTGAAGCTTTCTTT. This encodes CAITQQLNTEAFF.

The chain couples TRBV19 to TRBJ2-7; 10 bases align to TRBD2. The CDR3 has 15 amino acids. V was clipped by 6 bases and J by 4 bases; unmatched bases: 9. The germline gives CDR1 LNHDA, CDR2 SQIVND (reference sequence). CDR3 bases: TGTGCCAGTAGAGAGAGGGGGACTAGCGTGTACGAGCAGTACTTC. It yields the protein CASRERGTSVYEQYF.

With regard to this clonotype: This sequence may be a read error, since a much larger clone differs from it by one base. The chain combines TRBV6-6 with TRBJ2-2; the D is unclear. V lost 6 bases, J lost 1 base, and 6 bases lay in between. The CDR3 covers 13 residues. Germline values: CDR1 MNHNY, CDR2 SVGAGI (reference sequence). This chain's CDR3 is CASSHGNTGELFF. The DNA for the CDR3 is TGTGCCAGCAGCCATGGGAACACCGGGGAGCTGTTTTTT.

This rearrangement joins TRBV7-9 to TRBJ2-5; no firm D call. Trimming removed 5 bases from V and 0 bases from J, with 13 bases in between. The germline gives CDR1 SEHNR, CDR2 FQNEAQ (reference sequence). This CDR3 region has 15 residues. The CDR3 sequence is CASSHMKRDQETQYF. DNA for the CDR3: TGTGCCAGCAGCCACATGAAGCGAGACCAAGAGACCCAGTACTTC.

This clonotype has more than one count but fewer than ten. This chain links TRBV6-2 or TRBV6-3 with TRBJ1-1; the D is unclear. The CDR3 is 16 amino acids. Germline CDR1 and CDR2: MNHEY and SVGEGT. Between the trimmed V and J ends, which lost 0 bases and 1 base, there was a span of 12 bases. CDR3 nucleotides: TGTGCCAGCAGTTACTCACATTCAACTCAGAACACTGAAGCTTTCTTT. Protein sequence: CASSYSHSTQNTEAFF.

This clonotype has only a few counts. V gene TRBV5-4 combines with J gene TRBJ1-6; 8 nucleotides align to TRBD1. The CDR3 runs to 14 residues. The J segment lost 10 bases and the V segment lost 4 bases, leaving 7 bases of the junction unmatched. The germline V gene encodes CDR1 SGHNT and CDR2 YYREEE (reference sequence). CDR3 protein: CASSLGRGHSPLHF. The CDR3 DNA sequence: TGTGCCAGCAGCCTGGGCAGGGGGCACTCACCCCTCCACTTT.

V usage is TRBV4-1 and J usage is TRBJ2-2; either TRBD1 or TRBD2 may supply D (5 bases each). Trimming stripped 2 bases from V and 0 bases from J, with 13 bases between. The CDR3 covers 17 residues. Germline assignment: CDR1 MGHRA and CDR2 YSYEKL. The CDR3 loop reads CASSQKRDAANTGELFF. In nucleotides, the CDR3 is TGCGCCAGCAGCCAAAAAAGGGACGCCGCGAACACCGGGGAGCTGTTTTTT.

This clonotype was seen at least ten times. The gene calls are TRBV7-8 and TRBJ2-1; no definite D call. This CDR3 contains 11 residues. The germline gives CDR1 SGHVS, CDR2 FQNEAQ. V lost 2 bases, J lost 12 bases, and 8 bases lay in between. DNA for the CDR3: TGTGCCAGCAGCTTAAACACGGGGCAGTTCTTC. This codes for CASSLNTGQFF.

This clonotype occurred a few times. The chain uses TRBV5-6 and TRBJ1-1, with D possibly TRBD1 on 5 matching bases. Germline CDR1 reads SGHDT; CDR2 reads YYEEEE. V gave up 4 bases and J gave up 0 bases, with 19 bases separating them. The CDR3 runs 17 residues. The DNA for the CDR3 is TGTGCCAGCAGCGCGGCTTCCCACACAGGCCTGAACACTGAAGCTTTCTTT. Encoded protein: CASSAASHTGLNTEAFF.

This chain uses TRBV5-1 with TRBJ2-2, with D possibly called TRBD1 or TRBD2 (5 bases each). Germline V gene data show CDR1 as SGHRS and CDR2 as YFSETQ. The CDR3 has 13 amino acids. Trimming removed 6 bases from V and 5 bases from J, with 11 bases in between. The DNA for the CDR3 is TGCGCCAGCAACGACAGAGGGACCGGGGAGCTGTTTTTT. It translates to CASNDRGTGELFF.

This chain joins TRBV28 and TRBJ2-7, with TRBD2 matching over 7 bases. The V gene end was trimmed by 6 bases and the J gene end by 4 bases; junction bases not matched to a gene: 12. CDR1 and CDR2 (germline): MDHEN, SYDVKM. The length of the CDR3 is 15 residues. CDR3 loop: CASSPQGASGYEQYV. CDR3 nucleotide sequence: TGTGCCAGCAGCCCTCAAGGGGCTAGCGGTTACGAGCAGTACGTC.

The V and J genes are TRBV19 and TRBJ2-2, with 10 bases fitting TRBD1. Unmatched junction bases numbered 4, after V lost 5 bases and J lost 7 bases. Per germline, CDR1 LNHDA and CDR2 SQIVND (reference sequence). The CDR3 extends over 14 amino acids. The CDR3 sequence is CASSGTGVGGELFF. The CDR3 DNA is TGTGCCAGTAGTGGGACAGGGGTTGGCGGGGAGCTGTTTTTT.

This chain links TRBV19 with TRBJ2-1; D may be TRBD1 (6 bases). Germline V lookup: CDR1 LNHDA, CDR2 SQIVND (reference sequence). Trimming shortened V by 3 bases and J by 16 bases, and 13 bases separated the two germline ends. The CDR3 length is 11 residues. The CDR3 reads CASSIQGRSFF. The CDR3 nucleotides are TGTGCCAGTAGTATTCAGGGGAGAAGTTTCTTC.